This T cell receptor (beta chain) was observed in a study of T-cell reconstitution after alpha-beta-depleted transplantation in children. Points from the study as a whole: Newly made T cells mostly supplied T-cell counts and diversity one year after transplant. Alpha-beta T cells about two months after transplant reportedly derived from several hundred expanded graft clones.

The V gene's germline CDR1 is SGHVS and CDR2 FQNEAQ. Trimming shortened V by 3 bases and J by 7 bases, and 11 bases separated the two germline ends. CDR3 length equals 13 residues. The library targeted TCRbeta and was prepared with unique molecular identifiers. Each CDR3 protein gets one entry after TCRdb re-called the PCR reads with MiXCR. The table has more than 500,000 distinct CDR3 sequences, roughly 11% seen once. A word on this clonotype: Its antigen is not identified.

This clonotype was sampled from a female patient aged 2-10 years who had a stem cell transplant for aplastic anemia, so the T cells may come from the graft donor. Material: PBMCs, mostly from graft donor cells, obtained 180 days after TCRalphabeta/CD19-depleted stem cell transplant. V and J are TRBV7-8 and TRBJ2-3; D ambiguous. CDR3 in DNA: TGTGCCAGCAGCTTGAGCAGGCGGAATACGCAGTATTTT. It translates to CASSLSRRNTQYF.